The entry that follows covers one TCR beta chain sequence. As yet, its antigen is unknown. This sample is part of a study of T cell responses to AZD1222 COVID-19 vaccine. Points from the study as a whole: At baseline, seropositivity was found in only a handful of AZD1222 recipients. No repertoire was sampled before or during the peak T cell response, only after it.

The V end was cut by 10 bases, the J end by 0 bases, with 10 bases between. The CDR3 totals 12 residues. CDR1 is MDHEN, CDR2 SYDVKM, per germline. TCRdb keeps only in-frame clones here, not all; method: immunoSEQ multiplex PCR. This table holds some 150,000 clones, just under 90% found once. This clonotype originated in an adult who received the MenACWY meningococcal vaccine as a control. This chain uses TRBV28 with TRBJ2-7; D is unclear. The specimen comprised peripheral blood, sampled 28 days after the second dose of the MenACWY control vaccine. The CDR3: CATIAYSYEQYF. The DNA of the CDR3 is TGTGCCACCATAGCCTACTCCTACGAGCAGTACTTC.